This note documents a single T cell receptor (beta chain) sequence. Antigen unknown. CDR3 size: 11 residues. CDR1 is MNHEY, CDR2 SVGAGI, per germline. These data are taken from a study of T cell responses to AZD1222 COVID-19 vaccine. The study's findings and limits: Distributed over spike, vaccine-associated CD4 TCRs predominated at 160-218 and 743-854. The study found Spike-specific TCR breadth and depth rose after two AZD1222 doses. The donor group comprised mostly white British people and more females; the analysis possibly underestimated clonal diversity.

Method: immunoSEQ multiplex PCR; TCRdb's copy keeps in-frame clones and lacks some. Of 130,000 or so clones in the sample, 92% are singletons; the top ten hold 0.9% to 1.2%. This TCR was sampled from an adult in good health. Sample: peripheral blood, taken on day 0 of AZD1222 vaccination. This chain connects TRBV6-5 to TRBJ2-5; D gene unclear. CDR3 protein: CPPEVDETQYF. The CDR3 DNA sequence: TGTCCCCCCGAGGTGGACGAGACCCAGTACTTC.